One sample yielded the 18 T cell receptor beta chains listed below, sequenced in a study of CD8+ T cells in alopecia areata. Investigators isolated RNA and reverse transcribed it into cDNA to act as the sequencing template. The method was immunoSEQ multiplex PCR; TCRdb's version includes in-frame clones alone and lacks a portion of them. The sample has around 190,000 clones, more than 55% seen once. Treatment of the sample: oral pan-JAK inhibitor, 5-10 mg twice daily. The source was CD4+ T cells sorted from blood, collected around week 50, from a patient treated with tofacitinib. All receptors derive from a human donor with alopecia areata.

Written as DNA, the CDR3 is TGTGCCAGCAGCTCAGAGCGGAGCTCTGGAAACACCATATATTTT. Translating gives CASSSERSSGNTIYF. The chain is built from TRBV7-2 and TRBJ1-3; D not resolved. CDR1 is SGHTA and CDR2 is FQGNSA in the germline V gene. Trimming pared 4 bases from V and 0 bases from J, leaving 10 bases between. The CDR3 has 15 amino acids.

This clone was picked up one time. The chain joins TRBV5-1 to TRBJ2-7, with D uncertain. Germline V gene lookup returns CDR1 SGHRS and CDR2 YFSETQ. Trimming left V 0 bases short and J 2 bases short, with 6 bases between. The CDR3 is made up of 13 amino acids. The DNA for the CDR3 is TGCGCCAGCAGCTTGGAAGTACCCTACGAGCAGTACTTC. This codes for CASSLEVPYEQYF.

The sample holds a few counts of this clone. J is TRBJ2-2 and V is TRBV29-1; 10 positions match TRBD1. This CDR3 contains 15 residues. The V gene end was trimmed by 7 bases and the J gene end by 4 bases; junction bases not matched to a gene: 9. Germline V lookup: CDR1 SQVTM, CDR2 ANQGSEA. The CDR3 coding sequence is TGCAGCGCCGTGACAGGGGGCATGCTCACCGGGGAGCTGTTTTTT. Its translation: CSAVTGGMLTGELFF.

This rearrangement joins TRBV30 to TRBJ1-1; no clear D gene. The CDR3 runs to 12 residues. Germline V lookup: CDR1 GTSNPN, CDR2 SVGIG (reference sequence). Between the trimmed V and J ends, which lost 2 bases and 6 bases, there was a span of 10 bases. CDR3 sequence: CAWSILRAEAFF. CDR3 nucleotides: TGTGCCTGGAGTATCCTGAGGGCTGAAGCTTTCTTT.

This clone has just a few counts. The chain uses TRBV29-1 and TRBJ2-1; a weak D match, TRBD1 (6 bases). This CDR3 has 13 amino acids. The ends were cut back, 8 bases at V and 6 bases at J, with 17 bases in the middle. Germline V gene data show CDR1 as SQVTM and CDR2 as ANQGSEA. This CDR3 reads CSSTWGPANEQFF. The CDR3 DNA is TGCAGCTCGACGTGGGGGCCGGCCAATGAGCAGTTCTTC.

J is TRBJ1-1 and V is TRBV10-1; unclear D gene. The ends were cut back, 3 bases at V and 1 base at J, with 9 bases in the middle. This CDR3 spans 14 amino acids. Germline assignment: CDR1 WNHNN and CDR2 SYGVQD (reference sequence). The CDR3 coding sequence is TGCGCCAGCAGTGAACAATTTGGGAACACTGAAGCTTTCTTT. This translates into CASSEQFGNTEAFF.

Only one count was recorded for this clone. The V gene is TRBV30, the J gene TRBJ2-2, with a tentative D call TRBD1 (5 bases). Trimming shortened V by 0 bases and J by 7 bases, and 9 bases separated the two germline ends. CDR1 and CDR2 (germline): GTSNPN, SVGIG (reference sequence). The CDR3 runs 13 residues. The CDR3 DNA is TGTGCCTGGAGTGTACGGACAAACGGGGAGCTGTTTTTT. It encodes CAWSVRTNGELFF.

This chain links TRBV29-1 with TRBJ1-1; possibly TRBD1 for D (5 bases). CDR1 SQVTM and CDR2 ANQGSEA come from the germline V gene. V was trimmed by 4 bases and J by 2 bases, leaving 14 bases between them. This CDR3 contains 14 residues. The chain's CDR3 is CSVGPGYGNTEAFF. CDR3 DNA: TGCAGCGTTGGTCCAGGGTACGGAAACACTGAAGCTTTCTTT.

This clone was recorded a few times. V usage is TRBV7-2 and J usage is TRBJ1-6; D remains unclear. From germline, CDR1 is SGHTA and CDR2 FQGNSA. CDR3 length equals 13 residues. The ends were cut back, 10 bases at V and 4 bases at J, with 11 bases in the middle. The CDR3 nucleotides are TGTGCCACCTCGGAGATTTATAATTCACCCCTCCACTTT. Residues: CATSEIYNSPLHF.

This chain uses TRBV4-3 with TRBJ1-5; possibly TRBD1 for D (6 bases). The V gene's germline CDR1 is LGHNA and CDR2 YSLEER. Trimming cost V 0 bases and J 5 bases, with 8 bases left between them. This CDR3 spans 14 amino acids. The CDR3 spells CASSQDNRDQPQHF. Here the CDR3 DNA reads TGCGCCAGCAGCCAAGATAACAGGGATCAGCCCCAGCATTTT.

The chain is built from TRBV30 and TRBJ1-2; no reliable D call. In germline, CDR1 is GTSNPN, CDR2 SVGIG (reference sequence). This CDR3 has 12 residues. The CDR3 DNA reads TGTGCGCGTTTCAACGCGTTGGATGGCTACACCTTC. Its translation: CARFNALDGYTF.

This chain links TRBV5-1 with TRBJ2-5; a weak D match, TRBD2 (5 bases). The V end was cut by 4 bases, the J end by 1 base, with 11 bases between. The CDR3 contains 14 residues. The germline gives CDR1 SGHRS, CDR2 YFSETQ. The CDR3 nucleotides read TGCGCCAGCAGCCGTAGACTATCCCAAGAGACCCAGTACTTC. The encoded protein is CASSRRLSQETQYF.

The CDR3 DNA reads TGCGCCAGCAGCTCGGCAGGAGGGTTCACTGAAGCTTTCTTT. It specifies CASSSAGGFTEAFF. The V call is TRBV5-1, the J call TRBJ1-1, with no clear D. Germline loops: CDR1 SGHRS, CDR2 YFSETQ. Trimming left V 3 bases short and J 4 bases short, with 13 bases between. The CDR3 covers 14 residues. Full variable domain (outside the CDR3, taken from reference TRBV5-1 and TRBJ1-1): KAGVTQTPRYLIKTRGQQVTLSCSPISGHRSVSWYQQTPGQGLQFLFEYFSETQRNKGNFPGRFSGRQFSNSRSEMNVSTLELGDSALYLCASSSAGGFTEAFFGQGTRLTVV.

The table lists this clone with a few counts. This chain connects TRBV5-8 to TRBJ2-3; 9 positions match TRBD2. Germline assignment: CDR1 SGHTS and CDR2 YDEGEE. The CDR3 runs 16 residues. V lost 1 base, J lost 3 bases, and 6 bases stayed unmatched. The CDR3 is CASSLRAGGRTDTQYF. The CDR3 DNA follows: TGTGCCAGCAGCTTGCGAGCGGGGGGAAGAACAGATACGCAGTATTTT.

The sample holds a few counts of this clone. The chain has TRBV29-1 and TRBJ1-2, with no clear D. Germline CDR1 and CDR2: SQVTM and ANQGSEA. The CDR3 spans 12 residues. V was cut by 7 bases and J by 6 bases, with 15 bases left in between. CDR3 amino acids: CSARLSTNGYTF. The CDR3 bases are TGCAGCGCTCGTCTGTCAACTAATGGCTACACCTTC.

The chain joins TRBV30 to TRBJ2-5, with TRBD1 matching 9 bases. CDR3 length: 12 residues. The germline CDR1 and CDR2 sequences are GTSNPN and SVGIG (reference sequence). The V gene end was trimmed by 5 bases and the J gene end by 2 bases; junction bases not matched to a gene: 0. CDR3 DNA: TGTGCCTGGGACAGGGGGCAAGAGACCCAGTACTTC. Its translation is CAWDRGQETQYF.

The chain recombines TRBV7-8 with TRBJ2-5, with 13 bases matching TRBD2. CDR3 size: 16 residues. Trimming at V came to 5 bases and at J to 4 bases, leaving 7 bases not matched to a gene. In germline, CDR1 is SGHVS, CDR2 FQNEAQ. CDR3: CASSQTSGGSRETQYF. CDR3 sequence (DNA): TGTGCCAGCAGCCAGACTAGCGGGGGGTCTCGAGAGACCCAGTACTTC.

Many counts were recorded for this clone. The gene calls are TRBV10-3 and TRBJ2-5, with a tentative D call TRBD2 (5 bases). CDR3 length: 14 amino acids. Trimming pared 4 bases from V and 5 bases from J, leaving 14 bases between. Per the germline V gene, CDR1 is ENHRY and CDR2 is SYGVKD. CDR3 coding DNA: TGTGCCATCAGTGGAGGGCCGCCGGCGGAGACCCAGTACTTC. It encodes CAISGGPPAETQYF.